Listed here are 16 T cell receptor beta chains from one sample, sequenced in a study of cytomegalovirus exposure and HLA in healthy donors. PCR primers comprised 60 Vbeta and 13 Jbeta primers. Assay: immunoSEQ multiplex PCR; the TCRdb copy retains only in-frame clones and omits some. This sample has approximately 110,000 clones; just under 80% occur once, and the top ten carry 5.6%. Input material: PBMCs. Receptor source: a male donor in good health and CMV-seronegative.

The chain carries TRBV30 and TRBJ2-5; the D is unclear. The end of the DNA is better explained by TRBJ2-7, so the J call may be wrong. The CDR3 consists of 14 residues. Looked up from germline, CDR1 is GTSNPN and CDR2 is SVGIG (reference sequence). The DNA of the CDR3 is TGTGCCTGGAGTGTAAGGATAGCATCCTACGAGCAGTACTTC. Translated, it gives CAWSVRIASYEQYF.

The V and J genes are TRBV19 and TRBJ2-2, with 11 bases lining up with TRBD2. Germline CDR1 is LNHDA and CDR2 is SQIVND (reference sequence). This CDR3 is 14 amino acids long. J gave up 1 base and V 10 bases, and 2 bases lay outside the gene matches. In DNA, the CDR3 is TGTGCCACCGGGACTAGCGGGAACACCGGGGAGCTGTTTTTT. This codes for CATGTSGNTGELFF.

This clone was detected a few times. This chain uses TRBV4-3 with TRBJ1-4; D is ambiguous. Trimming cost V 2 bases and J 8 bases, with 12 bases left between them. Looked up from germline, CDR1 is LGHNA and CDR2 is YSLEER. The CDR3 totals 14 residues. Here the CDR3 DNA reads TGCGCCAGCAGCCAATCCGAGAGGTGGGAAAAACTGTTTTTT. Protein: CASSQSERWEKLFF.

The chain links TRBV18 to TRBJ2-7; 7 bases fit TRBD1. Germline CDR1 and CDR2: KGHSH and LQKENI. V lost 6 bases and J lost 3; bases outside the gene matches: 11. CDR3 size: 15 residues. For the CDR3, the DNA is TGTGCCAGCTCGGCTGGATCCGGGACAGTCTACGAGCAGTACTTC. Amino acid sequence: CASSAGSGTVYEQYF.

J is TRBJ2-7 and V is TRBV27; perhaps TRBD2 as D (5 bases). Germline values: CDR1 MNHEY, CDR2 SMNVEV (reference sequence). The CDR3 length is 15 residues. V was clipped by 0 bases and J by 5 bases, with 14 bases between them. The CDR3 spells CASSLSINEGNEQYF. As DNA, the CDR3 is TGTGCCAGCAGTTTATCGATAAATGAGGGAAACGAGCAGTACTTC.

The genes are TRBV7-9 and TRBJ2-3; possible D gene TRBD2, 6 bases. The germline V gene has CDR1 SEHNR and CDR2 FQNEAQ (reference sequence). This CDR3 is 15 amino acids long. Between the trimmed V and J ends, which lost 2 bases and 5 bases, there was a span of 14 bases. CDR3 coding DNA: TGTGCCAGCAGCTTAATAGGCGGGGCCGGAGATACGCAGTATTTT. Translation gives CASSLIGGAGDTQYF.

Here the CDR3 reads CASSQDYVEQFF. CDR3 coding DNA: TGTGCCAGCAGCCAAGACTACGTCGAGCAGTTCTTC. J is TRBJ2-1 and V is TRBV14; D not certain. CDR1 is SGHDN and CDR2 is FVKESK in the germline V gene. V lost 0 bases, J lost 10 bases, and 7 bases lay in between. The CDR3 runs to 12 residues.

The chain employs TRBV2 and TRBJ2-3; no firm D call. The CDR3 consists of 13 residues. Germline V gene sequence: CDR1 SNHLY, CDR2 FYNNEI. Trimming removed 2 bases from V and 5 bases from J, with 8 bases in between. The CDR3 sequence: CASSEYPGDTQYF. The CDR3 region has the DNA TGTGCCAGCAGTGAATACCCGGGAGATACGCAGTATTTT.

A few counts support this clone. Its ends do not fully match the called genes, so a read error is possible. The V call is TRBV29-1, the J call TRBJ1-1; the D gene is possibly TRBD1 (6 bases). CDR3 size: 13 residues. Per the germline V gene, CDR1 is SQVTM and CDR2 is ANQGSEA. The CDR3 sequence: CSAELGQGFAAFF. CDR3 DNA: TGCAGCGCTGAACTGGGGCAGGGGTTCGCAGCTTTCTTT.

J is TRBJ2-3 and V is TRBV11-2; weak D call: TRBD1 (6 bases). This CDR3 contains 14 residues. The V gene's germline CDR1 is SGHAT and CDR2 FQNNGV. The V end lost 5 bases, the J end lost 0 bases, and 9 bases lay between the germline ends. The CDR3: CASSQGQSTDTQYF. The CDR3, as DNA: TGTGCCAGCAGCCAAGGACAGAGCACAGATACGCAGTATTTT.

This clone was counted a few times. V is TRBV28 and J is TRBJ2-5; 7 nucleotides match TRBD1. Germline CDR1 reads MDHEN; CDR2 reads SYDVKM. The length of the CDR3 is 16 residues. V was pared by 6 bases and J by 5 bases, with 15 bases of the junction left unmatched. The CDR3 loop is CASSINRGWGRETQYF. The CDR3 DNA reads TGTGCCAGCAGCATAAACAGGGGCTGGGGGCGGGAGACCCAGTACTTC.

This clone came up a few times. The chain uses TRBV2 and TRBJ1-6; D is unclear. V shed 4 bases and J shed 11 bases, with 6 bases lying between them. The CDR3 is made up of 11 amino acids. Per the germline V gene, CDR1 is SNHLY and CDR2 is FYNNEI. The CDR3 sequence: CASSARAPLHF. The CDR3 nucleotides read TGTGCCAGCAGTGCCCGGGCACCCCTCCACTTT.

V usage is TRBV7-2 and J usage is TRBJ1-5; maybe TRBD1 (6 bases). V dropped 5 bases and J dropped 5 bases, with 25 bases sitting between them. Germline CDR1 reads SGHTA; CDR2 reads FQGNSA. The CDR3 runs 18 residues. The CDR3: CASSRRGRASSSDQPQHF. The CDR3 region has the DNA TGTGCCAGCAGCCGCAGGGGCAGGGCTTCATCGTCTGATCAGCCCCAGCATTTT.

The chain couples TRBV11-1 to TRBJ2-3; 7 positions agree with TRBD1. CDR1 and CDR2 (germline): SGHAT, FQDESV (reference sequence). The trim removed 4 bases at V and 7 bases at J, leaving 14 bases unmatched. This CDR3 spans 16 amino acids. As DNA, the CDR3 is TGTGCCAGCAGCTATAGGACAGGAGACCACCAGAATACGCAGTATTTT. Protein sequence: CASSYRTGDHQNTQYF.

This clone was detected only once. The chain links TRBV6-5 to TRBJ1-2; 7 bases fit TRBD1. With V trimmed by 0 bases and J by 3 bases, 1 base remained unmatched. The CDR3 is made up of 14 amino acids. From germline, CDR1 is MNHEY and CDR2 SVGAGI. The CDR3 loop is CASSYSGTDYGYTF. The CDR3 DNA sequence: TGTGCCAGCAGTTACTCGGGGACAGACTATGGCTACACCTTC.

V usage is TRBV7-8 and J usage is TRBJ1-5; D is possibly TRBD1 (5 bases). V dropped 0 bases and J dropped 4 bases, with 7 bases sitting between them. The CDR3 contains 14 residues. Germline loops: CDR1 SGHVS, CDR2 FQNEAQ. The CDR3 here is CASSLAGGNQPQHF. In nucleotides, the CDR3 is TGTGCCAGCAGCTTAGCTGGGGGGAATCAGCCCCAGCATTTT.